Below, 5 T cell receptor beta chains from the same sample are listed, as sequenced in a study of blood T cells in healthy people across ages. For the second PCR, which ran for about 6 to 11 cycles, a sample-barcoded 5' primer and a J-beta primer mix were used. In TCRdb, the 5' RACE reads were re-called with MiXCR into one record per CDR3 protein. The repertoire holds 730,000 or so distinct CDR3 sequences, with roughly 44% as singletons. The sample taken for sequencing was blood. Receptors were obtained from a woman between 55 and 75 years old in good health.

The V and J genes are TRBV20-1 and TRBJ2-3; unclear D gene. Germline CDR1 is DFQATT and CDR2 is SNEGSKA (reference sequence). The CDR3 totals 11 residues. The CDR3 nucleotides are TGCATCCCGGCTAGCACAGATACGCAGTATTTT. Translating gives CIPASTDTQYF.

This chain links TRBV5-1 with TRBJ1-6; the D is unclear. Per germline, CDR1 SGHRS and CDR2 YFSETQ. The CDR3 consists of 15 residues. Trimming removed 1 base from V and 7 bases from J, with 12 bases in between. CDR3 loop: CASSLRSTPNSPLHF. The CDR3, as DNA: TGCGCCAGCAGCTTGAGGTCAACCCCCAATTCACCCCTCCACTTT.

This chain uses TRBV15 with TRBJ2-1; a possible D gene is TRBD2 (6 bases). The CDR3 is made up of 14 amino acids. Trimming stripped 6 bases from V and 3 bases from J, with 12 bases between. Germline values: CDR1 LNHNV, CDR2 YYDKDF (reference sequence). The CDR3 nucleotides are TGTGCCACCAGTCGGGGAGGACTCTACAATGAGCAGTTCTTC. It codes for CATSRGGLYNEQFF.

This clonotype was recorded at least ten times. The CDR3 nucleotides read TGCAGCGTTGAAATCGGGGGCGGGACGCAGTATTTT. Amino acid sequence: CSVEIGGGTQYF. The rearrangement uses TRBV29-1 and TRBJ2-3; TRBD1 or TRBD2 may be the D gene (6 bases each). This CDR3 region has 12 residues. V lost 2 bases and J lost 9, with 12 bases in between. Germline V gene lookup returns CDR1 SQVTM and CDR2 ANQGSEA.

This clonotype was seen a handful of times. V and J are TRBV7-7 and TRBJ2-2; D assignment may be TRBD1 or TRBD2 (5 bases each). Trimming cost V 1 base and J 0 bases, with 9 bases left between them. Germline CDR1 is SSHAT and CDR2 is FNYEAQ (reference sequence). The CDR3 loop spans 16 amino acids. The CDR3 region is CASSLVGPTNTGELFF. CDR3 sequence (DNA): TGTGCCAGCAGCTTAGTGGGACCAACGAACACCGGGGAGCTGTTTTTT.